The rows below give T cell receptor beta chains drawn from one sample of a study of blood T cell repertoires in COVID-19. The protocol was immunoSEQ multiplex PCR, while the TCRdb copy is restricted to in-frame clones and leaves out a portion. The profile shows around 250,000 clones, approximately 91% of them singletons. Sequencing was performed on peripheral blood. These receptors came from a woman aged 40 to 50 who had recovered from COVID-19. CDR3s include the opening cysteine and the closing phenylalanine or tryptophan. Each record gives: J gene, V gene, D gene, clone size, CDR3 DNA, CDR3 protein. The D gene is left open where the match is weak. Part of the rows lack a size; the others show once, few, many or a class for expanded clones.

j_call: TRBJ2-7; v_call: TRBV27; d_call: TRBD1; clone_size: once; cdr3_nt: TGTGCCAGCAGTTTATCAGGGGGCTGGGGCGAGCAGTACTTC; cdr3_aa: CASSLSGGWGEQYF
j_call: TRBJ1-3; v_call: TRBV19; d_call: -; clone_size: -; cdr3_nt: TGTGCCAGTAGTTGGGGGGACTCTGGAAACACCATATATTTT; cdr3_aa: CASSWGDSGNTIYF
j_call: TRBJ2-5; v_call: TRBV27; d_call: -; clone_size: -; cdr3_nt: TGTGCCAGCAGTTTATCACGACAGGGCGGGGTGGAGACCCAGTACTTC; cdr3_aa: CASSLSRQGGVETQYF
j_call: TRBJ2-5; v_call: TRBV24-1; d_call: -; clone_size: -; cdr3_nt: TGTGCCACCAGTGACCACAGCCAAGAGACCCAGTACTTC; cdr3_aa: CATSDHSQETQYF
j_call: TRBJ1-1; v_call: TRBV7-2; d_call: -; clone_size: -; cdr3_nt: TGTGCCAGCAGCCCCCCAGGTATCACTGAAGCTTTCTTT; cdr3_aa: CASSPPGITEAFF
j_call: TRBJ1-4; v_call: TRBV28; d_call: -; clone_size: -; cdr3_nt: TGTGCCAGCACGAGGGTCAATGAAAAACTGTTTTTT; cdr3_aa: CASTRVNEKLFF
j_call: TRBJ2-7; v_call: TRBV6-5; d_call: TRBD2; clone_size: -; cdr3_nt: TGTGCCAGCAGTCCCCGGTCCGGGACTAGCTACGAGCAGTACTTC; cdr3_aa: CASSPRSGTSYEQYF
j_call: TRBJ1-4; v_call: TRBV6-5; d_call: -; clone_size: -; cdr3_nt: TGTGCCAGCAGTTACTCCGGGTCATATGGTGAAAAACTGTTTTTT; cdr3_aa: CASSYSGSYGEKLFF
j_call: TRBJ1-3; v_call: TRBV30; d_call: TRBD1; clone_size: -; cdr3_nt: TGTGCCTGGGACAGGGGGCTGGCCGGAAACACCATATATTTT; cdr3_aa: CAWDRGLAGNTIYF
j_call: TRBJ1-1; v_call: TRBV18; d_call: -; clone_size: -; cdr3_nt: TGTGCCAGCTCACCGGTCGGGGGGAACACTGAAGCTTTCTTT; cdr3_aa: CASSPVGGNTEAFF
j_call: TRBJ2-4; v_call: TRBV10-3; d_call: TRBD2; clone_size: -; cdr3_nt: TGTGCCATCAGTGAGTCGACTAGCGGGAGGGCGACCAAAAACATTCAGTACTTC; cdr3_aa: CAISESTSGRATKNIQYF
j_call: TRBJ1-1; v_call: TRBV30; d_call: TRBD1; clone_size: -; cdr3_nt: TGTGCCTGGAGTCTTGGGGGACAGTTTGAAGCTTTCTTT; cdr3_aa: CAWSLGGQFEAFF
j_call: TRBJ1-6; v_call: TRBV7-6; d_call: -; clone_size: -; cdr3_nt: TGTGCCAGCAGCTTAGATGGACAGTATAATTCACCCCTCCACTTT; cdr3_aa: CASSLDGQYNSPLHF
j_call: TRBJ1-2; v_call: TRBV30; d_call: TRBD1; clone_size: once; cdr3_nt: TGTGCCTGGAGGCGAAACCGGGACAGCAGCTATGGCTACACCTTC; cdr3_aa: CAWRRNRDSSYGYTF
j_call: TRBJ2-7; v_call: TRBV11-3; d_call: -; clone_size: -; cdr3_nt: TGTGCCAGCAGTAGGCGGGACGGGGGGCTCTACGAGCAGTACTTC; cdr3_aa: CASSRRDGGLYEQYF
j_call: TRBJ2-7; v_call: TRBV7-8; d_call: TRBD2; clone_size: -; cdr3_nt: TGTGCCAGCAGCTCCATGGCTAGCGGCTCCTACGAGCAGTACTTC; cdr3_aa: CASSSMASGSYEQYF
j_call: TRBJ2-5; v_call: TRBV5-1; d_call: -; clone_size: -; cdr3_nt: TGCGCCAGCAGCGGCGGACAAGCCCAAGAGACCCAGTACTTC; cdr3_aa: CASSGGQAQETQYF
j_call: TRBJ2-2; v_call: TRBV19; d_call: TRBD2; clone_size: -; cdr3_nt: TGTGCCAGTATCGCGGGGGGCACCGGGGAGCTGTTTTTT; cdr3_aa: CASIAGGTGELFF
j_call: TRBJ2-3; v_call: TRBV5-1; d_call: TRBD2; clone_size: -; cdr3_nt: TGCGCCAGCAGCTTGCAGCGGGAGACAGATACGCAGTATTTT; cdr3_aa: CASSLQRETDTQYF
j_call: TRBJ1-6; v_call: TRBV6-5; d_call: TRBD1; clone_size: -; cdr3_nt: TGTGCCAGCGCACGACAGGGGGCAAATTCACCCCTCCACTTT; cdr3_aa: CASARQGANSPLHF
j_call: TRBJ1-6; v_call: TRBV5-1; d_call: -; clone_size: -; cdr3_nt: TGCGCCAGCAGCTTGGGGGGAGGTAATTCACCCCTCCACTTT; cdr3_aa: CASSLGGGNSPLHF
j_call: TRBJ2-7; v_call: TRBV3-1/TRBV3-2; d_call: -; clone_size: -; cdr3_nt: TGTGCCAGCAGCCAATATCTAGACGAGCAGTACTTC; cdr3_aa: CASSQYLDEQYF
j_call: TRBJ1-5; v_call: TRBV19; d_call: -; clone_size: -; cdr3_nt: TGTGCCAGTAGTATAACAACGGGAAGCAATCAGCCCCAGCATTTT; cdr3_aa: CASSITTGSNQPQHF
j_call: TRBJ1-5; v_call: TRBV2; d_call: -; clone_size: -; cdr3_nt: TGTGCCAGCAACCACCGGGAGGGGAACGAGCCCCAGCATTTT; cdr3_aa: CASNHREGNEPQHF
j_call: TRBJ2-3; v_call: TRBV2; d_call: TRBD2; clone_size: -; cdr3_nt: TGTGCCAGCAGTGAAGTGGCTAGCGGTACTAGCACAGATACGCAGTATTTT; cdr3_aa: CASSEVASGTSTDTQYF
j_call: TRBJ2-7; v_call: TRBV7-2; d_call: TRBD2; clone_size: -; cdr3_nt: TGTGCCAGCAGCTTAGTAGCGGGAGGCCCCTACGAGCAGTACTTC; cdr3_aa: CASSLVAGGPYEQYF
j_call: TRBJ1-1; v_call: TRBV28; d_call: -; clone_size: -; cdr3_nt: TGTGCCAGCAGTTTACCCGGGGGCACTGAAGCTTTCTTT; cdr3_aa: CASSLPGGTEAFF
j_call: TRBJ1-5; v_call: TRBV5-1; d_call: TRBD1; clone_size: few; cdr3_nt: TGCGCCAGCAAGCCCGGGACAGGGAATCAGCCCCAGCATTTT; cdr3_aa: CASKPGTGNQPQHF
j_call: TRBJ2-7; v_call: TRBV9; d_call: TRBD2; clone_size: -; cdr3_nt: TGTGCCAGCAGCGTAGGTGGGTCTAGCGGCTCCTACGAGCAGTACTTC; cdr3_aa: CASSVGGSSGSYEQYF
j_call: TRBJ2-5; v_call: TRBV18; d_call: TRBD1; clone_size: -; cdr3_nt: TGTGCCAGCTCAATCGGGACAGGGGAGACCCAGTACTTC; cdr3_aa: CASSIGTGETQYF
j_call: TRBJ2-1; v_call: TRBV7-3; d_call: TRBD2; clone_size: -; cdr3_nt: TGTGCCAGCAGCTTATCGGCGGGAGAGTCCTACAATGAGCAGTTCTTC; cdr3_aa: CASSLSAGESYNEQFF
j_call: TRBJ2-1; v_call: TRBV9; d_call: -; clone_size: -; cdr3_nt: TGTGCCAGCAGCGTTGAGCTTTTGTCCAACAATGAGCAGTTCTTC; cdr3_aa: CASSVELLSNNEQFF
j_call: TRBJ2-7; v_call: TRBV27; d_call: TRBD2; clone_size: -; cdr3_nt: TGTGCCAGCAGTTCCCCACGGAGAACCGGGACTAGCGGGAGGAACCGCTCCTACGAGCAGTACTTC; cdr3_aa: CASSSPRRTGTSGRNRSYEQYF
j_call: TRBJ2-1; v_call: TRBV30; d_call: -; clone_size: -; cdr3_nt: TGTGCCTGGACCCGACTCCGGGACTTGTCCTACAATGAGCAGTTCTTC; cdr3_aa: CAWTRLRDLSYNEQFF
j_call: TRBJ2-7; v_call: TRBV27; d_call: -; clone_size: -; cdr3_nt: TGTGCCAGCAGTTTACTAGGGGGGGGCGAGCAGTACTTC; cdr3_aa: CASSLLGGGEQYF
j_call: TRBJ2-7; v_call: TRBV2; d_call: TRBD2; clone_size: -; cdr3_nt: TGTGCCAGCAGTGAAGAGGAGGCGGGAGGCGCCTACGAGCAGTACTTC; cdr3_aa: CASSEEEAGGAYEQYF
j_call: TRBJ2-2; v_call: TRBV6-5; d_call: -; clone_size: -; cdr3_nt: TGTGCCAGCAGTTACCGACAGAACACCGGGGAGCTGTTTTTT; cdr3_aa: CASSYRQNTGELFF
j_call: TRBJ1-5; v_call: TRBV7-2; d_call: TRBD1; clone_size: -; cdr3_nt: TGTGCCAGCAGCCCATCCCCAGGAGGGGGCTATAGCAATCAGCCCCAGCATTTT; cdr3_aa: CASSPSPGGGYSNQPQHF
j_call: TRBJ2-7; v_call: TRBV28; d_call: TRBD2; clone_size: few; cdr3_nt: TGTGCCAGCGACGCTAGCGGGAGCTCCTACGAGCAGTACTTC; cdr3_aa: CASDASGSSYEQYF
j_call: TRBJ2-5; v_call: TRBV28; d_call: -; clone_size: -; cdr3_nt: TGTGCCAGCAGTTTATCGTGGTCGGCGGGACAAGAGACCCAGTACTTC; cdr3_aa: CASSLSWSAGQETQYF
j_call: TRBJ2-5; v_call: TRBV7-2; d_call: -; clone_size: -; cdr3_nt: TGTGCCAGCAGCTTCTGGGCCCGAGAGACCCAGTACTTC; cdr3_aa: CASSFWARETQYF
j_call: TRBJ2-7; v_call: TRBV5-4; d_call: TRBD2; clone_size: -; cdr3_nt: TGTGCCAGCAGCTTTGGGACTAGCCCTACCTACGAGCAGTACTTC; cdr3_aa: CASSFGTSPTYEQYF
j_call: TRBJ2-1; v_call: TRBV20-1; d_call: -; clone_size: -; cdr3_nt: TGCAGTGCTAGCTCTACGTTTGTGCAGTTCTTC; cdr3_aa: CSASSTFVQFF
j_call: TRBJ1-2; v_call: TRBV2; d_call: -; clone_size: -; cdr3_nt: TGTGCCAGCAGTGAAAGGGGCAGGCCCTCCAACTATGGCTACACCTTC; cdr3_aa: CASSERGRPSNYGYTF
j_call: TRBJ2-3; v_call: TRBV18; d_call: TRBD1; clone_size: -; cdr3_nt: TGTGCCAGCTCACGGACAGGGGGGCGCACAGATACGCAGTATTTT; cdr3_aa: CASSRTGGRTDTQYF
j_call: TRBJ1-1; v_call: TRBV7-3; d_call: -; clone_size: -; cdr3_nt: TGTGCCAGCAGCGAACAGGGTCTCGTCACTGAAGCTTTCTTT; cdr3_aa: CASSEQGLVTEAFF
j_call: TRBJ2-7; v_call: TRBV24-1; d_call: TRBD2; clone_size: -; cdr3_nt: TGTGCCACCAGTGATTTGACTAGCGGAGAGCAGTACTTC; cdr3_aa: CATSDLTSGEQYF
j_call: TRBJ2-1; v_call: TRBV5-8; d_call: -; clone_size: -; cdr3_nt: TGTGCCAGCAGCTTGGTTTGGGCCAACAATGAGCAGTTCTTC; cdr3_aa: CASSLVWANNEQFF
j_call: TRBJ1-5; v_call: TRBV27; d_call: TRBD1; clone_size: -; cdr3_nt: TGTGCCAGCAAATCGATACAGGGGGTATTTGGGAATCAGCCCCAGCATTTT; cdr3_aa: CASKSIQGVFGNQPQHF
j_call: TRBJ1-2; v_call: TRBV19; d_call: -; clone_size: -; cdr3_nt: TGTGCCAGTAGTATTGGGCCGGGAGACTATGGCTACACCTTC; cdr3_aa: CASSIGPGDYGYTF
j_call: TRBJ2-1; v_call: TRBV10-1; d_call: TRBD2; clone_size: -; cdr3_nt: TGCGCCAGCAGTGATGGAGCGGGAGTACTCTACAATGAGCAGTTCTTC; cdr3_aa: CASSDGAGVLYNEQFF
j_call: TRBJ2-5; v_call: TRBV3-1/TRBV3-2; d_call: TRBD2; clone_size: -; cdr3_nt: TGTGCCAGCAGCCCCTCTAGCGGGACACAAGAGACCCAGTACTTC; cdr3_aa: CASSPSSGTQETQYF
j_call: TRBJ2-1; v_call: TRBV7-3; d_call: TRBD2; clone_size: -; cdr3_nt: TGTGCCAGCAGCTTAACGTCGGGTAGCGGGAGGGGAACGTACAATGAGCAGTTCTTC; cdr3_aa: CASSLTSGSGRGTYNEQFF
j_call: TRBJ2-5; v_call: TRBV9; d_call: -; clone_size: -; cdr3_nt: TGTGCCAGCAGTCCCCCGGGTTTCTTGGAGACCCAGTACTTC; cdr3_aa: CASSPPGFLETQYF
j_call: TRBJ2-1; v_call: TRBV9; d_call: -; clone_size: -; cdr3_nt: TGTGCCAGCAGCCCCCGAGTCAATGAGCAGTTCTTC; cdr3_aa: CASSPRVNEQFF
j_call: TRBJ2-7; v_call: TRBV3-1/TRBV3-2; d_call: TRBD2; clone_size: few; cdr3_nt: TGTGCCAGCAGCTTAGCCGACGGGAGGGCCGTCTACGAGCAGTACTTC; cdr3_aa: CASSLADGRAVYEQYF
j_call: TRBJ1-6; v_call: TRBV30; d_call: -; clone_size: once; cdr3_nt: TGTGCCTGGAGCCGGGATAATTCACCCCTCCACTTT; cdr3_aa: CAWSRDNSPLHF
j_call: TRBJ1-3; v_call: TRBV30; d_call: -; clone_size: -; cdr3_nt: TGTGCCTGGAGTGTTGGCTTCCTCTCTGGAAACACCATATATTTT; cdr3_aa: CAWSVGFLSGNTIYF